Presented here are 20 T cell receptor beta chains from one specimen sequenced in a study of CD8 T cells in Susac syndrome. Random hexamers were used to reverse transcribe 0.5 to 1 ug of RNA. Via MiXCR, TCRdb re-called the immunoSEQ multiplex PCR reads, giving one row per CDR3 protein. Among about 240,000 distinct CDR3 sequences listed, 90% to 96% were seen once. Material for sequencing was CD4+ T cells from PBMCs. The receptors come from a human donor with Susac syndrome.

The V and J genes are TRBV9 and TRBJ2-2; 9 nucleotides agree with TRBD2. The CDR3 is 16 residues long. Trimming took 0 bases from V and 5 from J; bases not matched to a gene: 5. Germline V gives CDR1 SGDLS, CDR2 YYNGEE. The CDR3 loop is CASSVGPAGGTGELFF. The CDR3 nucleotides read TGTGCCAGCAGCGTAGGTCCAGCGGGGGGAACCGGGGAGCTGTTTTTT.

This clonotype was found a few times. The gene calls are TRBV18 and TRBJ2-7, with 10 nucleotides matching TRBD1. Germline trimming cut 4 bases from V and 2 bases from J; bases unmatched to any gene: 2. The CDR3 has 14 amino acids. Germline CDR1 and CDR2: KGHSH and LQKENI. CDR3 coding DNA: TGTGCCAGCTCACGCGGACAGGGGGCCTACGAGCAGTACTTC. As protein: CASSRGQGAYEQYF. The whole variable domain, filled in from reference TRBV18 and TRBJ2-7, reads NAGVMQNPRHLVRRRGQEARLRCSPMKGHSHVYWYRQLPEEGLKFMVYLQKENIIDESGMPKERFSAEFPKEGPSILRIQQVVRGDSAAYFCASSRGQGAYEQYFGPGTRLTVT.

The chain recombines TRBV4-2 with TRBJ2-1; D unclear. CDR3 length: 14 residues. Per the germline V gene, CDR1 is LGHNA and CDR2 is YNFKEQ. Deletions cut 2 bases from V and 5 bases from J, with 10 bases between. The CDR3 spells CASSQKRLDNEQFF. Here the CDR3 DNA reads TGTGCCAGCAGCCAAAAGAGACTTGACAATGAGCAGTTCTTC.

The chain combines TRBV28 with TRBJ2-3; D is perhaps TRBD2 (6 bases). V lost 8 bases to trimming and J lost 0 bases, with 15 bases between them. The CDR3 has 15 residues. Germline V lookup: CDR1 MDHEN, CDR2 SYDVKM. The CDR3 DNA is TGTGCCAGCGGCGGCCTGGGAGGAAGCACAGATACGCAGTATTTT. Residues: CASGGLGGSTDTQYF.

CDR3 coding DNA: TGTGCCAGCAGCCCCCAGGGTCTGGAGCAGTTCTTC. Residues: CASSPQGLEQFF. The V and J genes are TRBV7-9 and TRBJ2-1, with D possibly being TRBD1 (5 bases). The CDR3 has 12 amino acids. Trimming pared 5 bases from V and 10 bases from J, leaving 12 bases between. Germline V lookup: CDR1 SEHNR, CDR2 FQNEAQ (reference sequence).

V is TRBV9 and J is TRBJ2-7; D is ambiguous. Germline CDR1 SGDLS, CDR2 YYNGEE. Trimming cost V 3 bases and J 6 bases, with 13 bases left between them. The CDR3 is 13 amino acids. The CDR3 DNA reads as TGTGCCAGCAGCGGGGCCCAAGTAGGCGAGCAGTACTTC. It encodes CASSGAQVGEQYF.

The chain has TRBV7-9 and TRBJ2-1; no clear D gene. This CDR3 region has 11 residues. Per the germline V gene, CDR1 is SEHNR and CDR2 is FQNEAQ (reference sequence). This chain's CDR3 is CATANYNEQFF. CDR3 coding DNA: TGTGCTACCGCCAACTACAATGAGCAGTTCTTC. The full variable domain, its missing parts supplied by reference TRBV7-9 and TRBJ2-1, is DTGVSQNPRHKITKRGQNVTFRCDPISEHNRLYWYRQTLGQGPEFLTYFQNEAQLEKSRLLSDRFSAERPKGSFSTLEIQRTEQGDSAMYLCATANYNEQFFGPGTRLTVL.

J is TRBJ2-7 and V is TRBV7-9; the D gene is possibly TRBD1 (5 bases). The CDR3 covers 15 residues. V lost 5 bases, J lost 2 bases, and 16 bases lay in between. Germline V gives CDR1 SEHNR, CDR2 FQNEAQ (reference sequence). For the CDR3, the DNA is TGTGCCAGCAGCAGATTCGACAGCCCACCCTACGAGCAGTACTTC. It codes for CASSRFDSPPYEQYF.

This chain joins TRBV9 and TRBJ2-4, with TRBD2 matching 9 bases. Germline CDR1 and CDR2: SGDLS and YYNGEE. With V trimmed by 4 bases and J by 3 bases, 14 bases remained unmatched. This CDR3 contains 18 residues. The CDR3 DNA sequence: TGTGCCAGCAGCCCTAGCGGGGACCCCACGGGGGGCAAAAACATTCAGTACTTC. It codes for CASSPSGDPTGGKNIQYF.

In its sample, this clonotype was seen once. V and J are TRBV9 and TRBJ1-2; a weak D match, TRBD1 (6 bases). The ends were cut back, 4 bases at V and 8 bases at J, with 15 bases in the middle. The germline V gene has CDR1 SGDLS and CDR2 YYNGEE. CDR3 size: 13 residues. CDR3 coding DNA: TGTGCCAGCAGCCCCCAGGGGCCTGAAGGCTACACCTTC. Its protein product is CASSPQGPEGYTF.

The chain links TRBV9 to TRBJ2-7, with D tentatively TRBD2 (5 bases). This CDR3 is 14 amino acids long. The germline V and J ends were trimmed by 1 base and 6 bases, with 14 bases remaining between them. Germline CDR1 is SGDLS and CDR2 is YYNGEE. The CDR3 protein is CASSVTMDGGEQYF. The CDR3 DNA follows: TGTGCCAGCAGCGTAACGATGGACGGAGGCGAGCAGTACTTC.

This sequence joins TRBV7-9 and TRBJ1-5, with D tentatively TRBD1 (5 bases). Trimming cost V 5 bases and J 6 bases, with 14 bases left between them. Germline V CDR1 and CDR2: SEHNR, FQNEAQ (reference sequence). CDR3 length equals 14 residues. The CDR3 reads CASSPRDASQPQHF. The CDR3 DNA is TGTGCCAGCAGCCCGAGGGACGCGAGTCAGCCCCAGCATTTT.

The gene calls are TRBV30 and TRBJ1-2, with a tentative D call TRBD1 (5 bases). The CDR3 contains 14 residues. Trimming stripped 3 bases from V and 8 bases from J, with 19 bases between. The germline V gene encodes CDR1 GTSNPN and CDR2 SVGIG (reference sequence). The CDR3 sequence is CAWRTPSAGLGYTF. CDR3 nucleotides: TGTGCCTGGAGAACTCCCTCCGCGGGGCTAGGCTACACCTTC.

The chain is built from TRBV27 and TRBJ1-2, with D hard to call. Germline CDR1 MNHEY, CDR2 SMNVEV (reference sequence). With 5 bases removed from V and 6 bases from J, the gap between germline ends came to 13 bases. The CDR3 covers 13 residues. The CDR3 bases are TGTGCCAGCAGTCAACGGCTGCGGCATGGCTACACCTTC. This codes for CASSQRLRHGYTF.

The chain carries TRBV14 and TRBJ2-7, with D maybe TRBD1 (6 bases). The CDR3 runs 16 residues. CDR1 and CDR2 (germline): SGHDN, FVKESK. V lost 0 bases, J lost 6 bases, and 18 bases lay in between. This CDR3 reads CASSQERFAGASEQYF. DNA for the CDR3: TGTGCCAGCAGCCAAGAAAGGTTCGCAGGGGCCTCCGAGCAGTACTTC.

The chain is built from TRBV7-9 and TRBJ2-7; 8 bases are a match to TRBD2. The trim removed 1 base at V and 3 bases at J, leaving 8 bases unmatched. Per the germline V gene, CDR1 is SEHNR and CDR2 is FQNEAQ (reference sequence). The CDR3 has 16 amino acids. CDR3 loop: CASSLGSSGRIYEQYF. The CDR3 nucleotides are TGTGCCAGCAGCTTAGGAAGCAGCGGGAGAATCTACGAGCAGTACTTC. The full variable domain, with the rest looked up from reference TRBV7-9 and TRBJ2-7, is DTGVSQNPRHKITKRGQNVTFRCDPISEHNRLYWYRQTLGQGPEFLTYFQNEAQLEKSRLLSDRFSAERPKGSFSTLEIQRTEQGDSAMYLCASSLGSSGRIYEQYFGPGTRLTVT.

This sequence joins TRBV5-1 and TRBJ2-1, with D possibly matching TRBD1 (6 bases). Trimming shortened V by 4 bases and J by 7 bases, and 15 bases separated the two germline ends. The CDR3 has 14 residues. The V gene's germline CDR1 is SGHRS and CDR2 YFSETQ. CDR3 DNA: TGCGCCAGCAGCACAGGGACAACGAATAATGAGCAGTTCTTC. The encoded protein is CASSTGTTNNEQFF.

The J gene is TRBJ2-4, the V gene TRBV18; 10 bases agree with TRBD1. V gave up 4 bases and J gave up 5 bases; unmatched junction bases: 8. Germline V gene lookup returns CDR1 KGHSH and CDR2 LQKENI. This CDR3 comprises 16 residues. For the CDR3, the DNA is TGTGCCAGCTCACGTACCGGGACAGGGGTAGAAAACATTCAGTACTTC. Protein product: CASSRTGTGVENIQYF.

The rearrangement joins TRBV30 to TRBJ1-2, with no clear D. Germline V CDR1 and CDR2: GTSNPN, SVGIG (reference sequence). Trimming removed 0 bases from V and 4 bases from J, with 12 bases in between. The length of the CDR3 is 14 residues. The CDR3 region is CAWSVQGSGYGYTF. CDR3 nucleotides: TGTGCCTGGAGTGTACAAGGGAGCGGCTATGGCTACACCTTC.

V is TRBV2 and J is TRBJ2-7; D perhaps matches TRBD1 (7 bases). From germline, CDR1 is SNHLY and CDR2 FYNNEI. V dropped 8 bases and J dropped 1 base, with 15 bases sitting between them. The length of the CDR3 is 14 residues. The CDR3 region is CASSRGRDSYEQYF. CDR3 sequence (DNA): TGTGCCAGCTCTAGGGGGCGGGATTCCTACGAGCAGTACTTC. Looking up the rest from reference TRBV2 and TRBJ2-7 gives the full variable domain: EPEVTQTPSHQVTQMGQEVILRCVPISNHLYFYWYRQILGQKVEFLVSFYNNEISEKSEIFDDQFSVERPDGSNFTLKIRSTKLEDSAMYFCASSRGRDSYEQYFGPGTRLTVT.